These T cell receptor beta chains were read from a single sample in a study of molecular identifiers for immune sequencing clone quantification. TCRdb independently ran MiXCR on the PCR reads; one entry per CDR3 protein. The data hold some 590,000 distinct CDR3 sequences, with about 25% observed a single time. Material for sequencing was naive CD8+ T cells from blood, with Jurkat cell RNA spiked in. The source is a human donor in good health. Some libraries in this study had Jurkat cell RNA spiked in. Each CDR3 is given with its conserved first and last residue. The order of the fields is J gene, D gene, CDR3 length, clone size, V gene, CDR3 protein, CDR3 DNA. D genes are given only for firm matches. The listing skips clone size in some rows; elsewhere it reads once, few, many or a size class.

TRBJ1-1 | - | 15 | - | TRBV19 | CASNPMGRANTEAFF | TGTGCCAGTAACCCGATGGGTCGGGCGAACACTGAAGCTTTCTTT
TRBJ2-3 | TRBD2 | 19 | few | TRBV7-9 | CTNSLRVWTSGPNTDTQYF | TGTACCAACAGCCTAAGGGTCTGGACTAGCGGGCCGAACACAGATACGCAGTATTTT
TRBJ2-3 | - | 12 | few | TRBV6-2/TRBV6-3 | CASSYWTDTQYF | TGTGCCAGCAGTTACTGGACAGATACGCAGTATTTT
TRBJ1-6 | - | 13 | - | TRBV19 | CASSKQGNSPLHF | TGTGCCAGTAGTAAACAGGGAAACTCACCCCTCCACTTT
TRBJ2-5 | - | 15 | - | TRBV7-9 | CASSSRWETSETQYF | TGTGCCAGCAGCTCCCGCTGGGAGACGTCGGAGACCCAGTACTTC
TRBJ2-7 | - | 12 | few | TRBV30 | CAWSVHSNEQYF | TGTGCCTGGAGTGTACACTCCAACGAGCAGTACTTC
TRBJ2-7 | - | 14 | - | TRBV29-1 | CSAEGAGRDYEQYF | TGCAGCGCCGAAGGGGCAGGGCGGGACTACGAGCAGTACTTC
TRBJ2-3 | - | 16 | - | TRBV19 | CASSIWVGSTTDTQYF | TGTGCCAGTAGTATATGGGTGGGGTCCACCACAGATACGCAGTATTTT
TRBJ2-4 | - | 16 | many | TRBV3-1 | CASSKPGRTGLNIQYF | TGTGCCAGCAGCAAACCGGGCAGAACAGGACTGAACATTCAGTACTTC
TRBJ2-3 | TRBD2 | 19 | many | TRBV28 | CASSPGTSGNIASTDTQYF | TGTGCCAGCAGCCCCGGGACTAGCGGAAATATCGCTAGCACAGATACGCAGTATTTT
TRBJ2-5 | TRBD2 | 15 | many | TRBV27 | CASRASSGSVETQYF | TGTGCCAGCAGAGCGTCAAGCGGGAGTGTAGAGACCCAGTACTTC
TRBJ2-7 | - | 13 | few | TRBV14 | CASSQTTDYEQYF | TGTGCCAGCAGCCAAACGACAGACTACGAGCAGTACTTC
TRBJ2-6 | - | 16 | - | TRBV19 | CASSGATRSGANVLTF | TGTGCCAGTAGCGGCGCTACTCGGTCTGGGGCCAACGTCCTGACTTTC
TRBJ1-1 | - | 14 | - | TRBV13 | CASSLGQPWTEAFF | TGTGCCAGCAGCTTGGGGCAGCCTTGGACTGAAGCTTTCTTT
TRBJ1-5 | TRBD1 | 17 | many | TRBV29-1 | CSVERFGFVQGVQPQHF | TGCAGCGTTGAGCGTTTTGGGTTTGTACAGGGGGTTCAGCCCCAGCATTTT
TRBJ2-5 | - | 14 | - | TRBV2 | CASSDDQGQETQYF | TGTGCCAGCAGTGATGACCAGGGGCAAGAGACCCAGTACTTC
TRBJ1-2 | - | 17 | few | TRBV6-1 | CASSYRPTTGPSYGYTF | TGTGCCAGCAGTTACCGCCCCACGACAGGCCCGTCTTATGGCTACACCTTC
TRBJ2-2 | TRBD2 | 13 | many | TRBV7-9 | CATGTSERGELFF | TGTGCCACCGGGACTAGCGAAAGAGGGGAGCTGTTTTTT
TRBJ1-5 | - | 14 | many | TRBV7-8 | CASSAGTSNQPQHF | TGTGCCAGCAGCGCAGGGACTAGCAATCAGCCCCAGCATTTT
TRBJ2-1 | - | 15 | - | TRBV9 | CASSVSGLAYNEQSF | TGTGCCAGCAGCGTGAGCGGTCTCGCCTACAATGAGCAGTCCTTC
TRBJ2-2 | - | 18 | - | TRBV7-6 | CASSLGTAPRRNTGELFF | TGTGCCAGCAGCTTAGGAACAGCACCCAGAAGGAACACCGGGGAGCTGTTTTTT
TRBJ2-3 | - | 15 | few | TRBV27 | CASTLGSTSTDTQYF | TGTGCCAGCACCTTGGGGTCTACTAGCACAGATACGCAGTATTTT
TRBJ2-4 | - | 12 | - | TRBV19 | CASSVQGNIQYF | TGTGCCAGTAGTGTCCAGGGAAACATTCAGTACTTC
TRBJ2-3 | - | 15 | - | TRBV4-2 | CASSYTGTPSEGQYF | TGTGCCAGCAGCTATACCGGGACCCCCTCCGAGGGGCAGTATTTT
TRBJ1-5 | TRBD1 | 12 | few | TRBV19 | CAVGGGGQPQHF | TGTGCCGTAGGAGGGGGCGGTCAGCCCCAGCATTTT
TRBJ1-5 | - | 17 | - | TRBV4-1 | CASSQVILGFSNQPQHF | TGCGCCAGCAGCCAAGTTATTCTGGGTTTCAGCAATCAGCCCCAGCATTTT
TRBJ1-1 | - | 11 | many | TRBV20-1 | CSAPGTPVAFF | TGCAGTGCGCCCGGGACGCCGGTCGCGTTCTTT
TRBJ1-3 | - | 12 | - | TRBV20-1 | CSARETGNTIYF | TGCAGTGCTAGAGAGACTGGAAACACCATATATTTT
TRBJ2-7 | - | 14 | - | TRBV6-5 | CAPPPAESSYEQYF | TGTGCCCCCCCCCCAGCGGAAAGCTCCTACGAGCAGTACTTC
TRBJ2-2 | - | 13 | - | TRBV9 | CASSVGTTGELFF | TGTGCCAGCAGCGTCGGTACCACCGGGGAGCTGTTTTTT
TRBJ1-2 | TRBD1 | 15 | few | TRBV10-3 | CAISFPGQGSYGYTF | TGTGCCATCAGTTTTCCGGGACAGGGGTCCTATGGCTACACCTTC
TRBJ2-6 | - | 15 | many | TRBV6-5 | CASSYSLSGANVLTF | TGTGCCAGCAGTTACAGCCTCTCTGGGGCCAACGTCCTGACTTTC
TRBJ2-7 | TRBD1 | 16 | many | TRBV13 | CASSLGSGTGSYEQYF | TGTGCCAGCAGCTTGGGTTCCGGGACAGGCTCCTACGAGCAGTACTTC
TRBJ2-7 | TRBD2 | 18 | many | TRBV7-2 | CASSLGLAGARRPYEQYF | TGTGCCAGCAGCTTGGGACTAGCGGGGGCGAGAAGACCCTACGAGCAGTACTTC